A single sample is the source of the 28 T cell receptor beta chains below, sequenced in a study of regulatory T cells in long-lasting Graves disease. Time point of the sample: persistent/refractory GD, antithyroid drugs over 5 years with positive TRAb. PBMCs provided the RNA from which the TCR library was made. For TCR beta, libraries came from iRepertoire HTBI primers and Arm-PCR of CDR3 regions. One entry per CDR3 protein, called by TCRdb with MiXCR from the multiplex PCR reads. This table has fewer than 400,000 distinct CDR3 sequences, about 18% appearing once. The sample in question was peripheral blood mononuclear cells (PBMCs), obtained when the disease was refractory, from a patient treated with antithyroid drugs. The receptors here all came from a female donor with Graves disease.

This rearrangement joins TRBV2 to TRBJ1-2; 9 bases agree with TRBD1. The ends lost 6 bases at V and 6 bases at J; junction bases unmatched: 5. The CDR3 sequence is 13 residues long. Germline V lookup: CDR1 SNHLY, CDR2 FYNNEI. CDR3 in amino acids: CASSRQGEDGYTF. The CDR3 nucleotides read TGTGCCAGCAGCAGACAGGGGGAGGATGGCTACACCTTC.

This clonotype was observed many times. CDR3 coding DNA: TGTGCCAGCAGCGGGACTGAGGGCGTTGAATATGGCTACACCTTC. It specifies CASSGTEGVEYGYTF. This chain connects TRBV11-2 to TRBJ1-2; possible D gene TRBD1, 5 bases. The V end was cut by 5 bases, the J end by 5 bases, with 18 bases between. Germline CDR1 is SGHAT and CDR2 is FQNNGV. The CDR3 runs 15 residues.

This clonotype was detected ten times or more. The genes are TRBV24-1 and TRBJ2-5, with D tentatively TRBD1 or TRBD2 (6 bases each). The CDR3 loop spans 18 amino acids. V was shortened by 7 bases and J by 2 bases, with 25 bases between the two germline ends. Germline CDR1 is KGHDR and CDR2 is SFDVKD. The CDR3 reads CATSQQGVAADKQETQYF. In DNA, the CDR3 is TGTGCCACCAGCCAACAGGGAGTAGCGGCGGATAAGCAAGAGACCCAGTACTTC.

The J gene is TRBJ2-7, the V gene TRBV10-3; D is unresolved. Germline values: CDR1 ENHRY, CDR2 SYGVKD. The CDR3 sequence is 13 residues long. V was cut by 5 bases and J by 0 bases, with 8 bases left in between. This chain's CDR3 is CAISMTVSYEQYF. The CDR3, as DNA: TGTGCCATCAGTATGACGGTCTCCTACGAGCAGTACTTC.

The chain has TRBV20-1 and TRBJ1-1; D possibly corresponds to TRBD1 (5 bases). The germline V gene has CDR1 DFQATT and CDR2 SNEGSKA (reference sequence). Trimming pared 0 bases from V and 3 bases from J, leaving 8 bases between. The CDR3 runs 13 residues. The CDR3 sequence: CSAREPGYTEAFF. CDR3 sequence (DNA): TGCAGTGCTAGAGAACCAGGGTACACTGAAGCTTTCTTT.

This sequence joins TRBV11-2 and TRBJ2-1; D is unresolved. Germline CDR1 and CDR2: SGHAT and FQNNGV. Trimming pared 2 bases from V and 0 bases from J, leaving 11 bases between. This CDR3 is built from 16 residues. CDR3 bases: TGTGCCAGCAGCTTATTGCGGACGGACTCCTACAATGAGCAGTTCTTC. Translated: CASSLLRTDSYNEQFF.

This clonotype was seen more than once but under ten times. In DNA form, the CDR3 reads TGTGCCAGCAGCTTAGGAGCTCTAGCGTTAACCGGGGAGCTGTTTTTT. The encoded protein is CASSLGALALTGELFF. This sequence joins TRBV7-8 and TRBJ2-2; D is perhaps TRBD2 (6 bases). Germline V lookup: CDR1 SGHVS, CDR2 FQNEAQ. V was pared by 1 base and J by 5 bases, with 14 bases between. The CDR3 is 16 residues long.

This clonotype was detected a few times. The rearrangement links TRBV7-9 to TRBJ2-7; D remains unclear. Trimming took off 1 base at V and 7 bases at J, with 11 bases between the two ends. Germline CDR1 and CDR2: SEHNR and FQNEAQ (reference sequence). The CDR3 consists of 13 residues. The CDR3 reads CASSLGSQAEQYF. The CDR3 DNA reads as TGTGCCAGCAGCTTAGGAAGCCAAGCAGAGCAGTACTTC.

The chain combines TRBV30 with TRBJ1-3; D may be TRBD1 (6 bases). CDR1 is GTSNPN and CDR2 is SVGIG in the germline V gene (reference sequence). Trimming pared 1 base from V and 10 bases from J, leaving 17 bases between. This CDR3 contains 14 residues. The DNA for the CDR3 is TGTGCCTGGAGTGAAGGGGGGGTGTCGAGGACCATATATTTT. It translates to CAWSEGGVSRTIYF.

Notes on this clonotype: Given a much more abundant clone one base away, this may be a read error. V usage is TRBV15 and J usage is TRBJ2-2; possibly TRBD1 or TRBD2 for D (5 bases each). Germline CDR1 is LNHNV and CDR2 is YYDKDF (reference sequence). CDR3 length equals 14 residues. Here the CDR3 DNA reads TGTGCCGCCAGGAGAGGGGAGAGTACCGGGGAGCTGTTTTTT. It is translated as CAARRGESTGELFF.

This clonotype has at least ten counts. The V and J genes are TRBV11-2 and TRBJ1-1, with D possibly being TRBD1 (5 bases). The CDR3 consists of 13 residues. V gave up 1 base and J gave up 7 bases, with 10 bases separating them. Per germline, CDR1 SGHAT and CDR2 FQNNGV. The CDR3 region is CASSLVRTLEAFF. For the CDR3, the DNA is TGTGCCAGCAGCTTAGTACGGACACTTGAAGCTTTCTTT.

This clonotype was seen repeatedly, ten times or more. V and J are TRBV7-9 and TRBJ1-1; the D is unclear. CDR1 and CDR2 (germline): SEHNR, FQNEAQ (reference sequence). The CDR3 loop spans 11 amino acids. V was pared by 6 bases and J by 10 bases, with 12 bases between. The chain's CDR3 is CASSSGSPAFF. Here the CDR3 DNA reads TGTGCCAGCAGTTCCGGGAGCCCAGCTTTCTTT.

Worth noting for this clonotype: A much larger clone differs by one base, so this may be a read error. The chain recombines TRBV15 with TRBJ1-4; D is perhaps TRBD1 (5 bases). CDR3 length: 15 residues. Germline loops: CDR1 LNHNV, CDR2 YYDKDF (reference sequence). Trimming shortened V by 2 bases and J by 4 bases, and 11 bases separated the two germline ends. The DNA for the CDR3 is TGTGCCACCAGCAGAAGAGGGGACGATAATGAAAAACTGTTTTTT. It encodes CATSRRGDDNEKLFF.

This clonotype occurred many times. This chain links TRBV13 with TRBJ2-4; 7 bases fit TRBD1. Germline loops: CDR1 PRHDT, CDR2 FYEKMQ (reference sequence). The CDR3 length is 17 residues. V lost 3 bases, J lost 0 bases, and 8 bases stayed unmatched. The CDR3 is CASSFRTGRLAKNIQYF. Here the CDR3 DNA reads TGTGCCAGCAGCTTCAGGACAGGCCGACTAGCCAAAAACATTCAGTACTTC.

This clonotype was recorded many times. The gene calls are TRBV2 and TRBJ1-2; D is uncertain. The length of the CDR3 is 12 residues. The germline CDR1 and CDR2 sequences are SNHLY and FYNNEI. V lost 9 bases to trimming and J lost 0 bases, with 8 bases between them. The CDR3 nucleotides read TGTGCCAGTGCCGGGACTAACTATGGCTACACCTTC. Translation gives CASAGTNYGYTF.

This clonotype was seen just once. At one boundary the junction diverges from the germline segment, which might be a read error. V and J are TRBV3-1 and TRBJ1-4; 10 positions agree with TRBD1. The CDR3 covers 14 residues. The germline V gene has CDR1 LGHDT and CDR2 YNNKEL (reference sequence). The CDR3, as DNA: TGTGCCAGCAGCCCCGGACAGGGGGTTGAAAAACTGCTTTTT. This codes for CASSPGQGVEKLLF.

The chain joins TRBV4-1 to TRBJ2-7; 8 bases are shared with TRBD1. Germline lookup yields CDR1 MGHRA and CDR2 YSYEKL. This CDR3 region has 17 residues. Losses at the gene ends were 1 base for V and 6 bases for J; bases not matched to a gene: 14. The CDR3 loop is CASSQVIDRGSGIEQYF. CDR3 nucleotides: TGCGCCAGCAGCCAAGTAATCGACAGGGGATCGGGGATCGAGCAGTACTTC.

V gene TRBV6-4 combines with J gene TRBJ2-7, with D perhaps matching TRBD2 (6 bases). This CDR3 spans 14 amino acids. The germline CDR1 and CDR2 sequences are MRHNA and SNTAGT. The germline V and J ends were trimmed by 7 bases and 4 bases, with 17 bases remaining between them. CDR3 nucleotides: TGTGCCAGCACCGACTCGGGGGAGTCATACGAGCAGTACTTC. It is translated as CASTDSGESYEQYF.

This chain connects TRBV7-2 to TRBJ2-7; 7 nucleotides line up with TRBD2. The CDR3 is made up of 15 amino acids. Germline V gene data show CDR1 as SGHTA and CDR2 as FQGNSA. V was clipped by 7 bases and J by 2 bases; unmatched bases: 11. The CDR3: CASTPLGGGPYEQYF. The CDR3 bases are TGTGCCAGCACCCCACTAGGCGGGGGTCCCTACGAGCAGTACTTC.

The sample holds a few counts of this clonotype. The chain links TRBV7-9 to TRBJ2-5, with D perhaps matching TRBD1 (5 bases). Per the germline V gene, CDR1 is SEHNR and CDR2 is FQNEAQ (reference sequence). V gave up 2 bases and J gave up 2 bases, with 15 bases separating them. The CDR3 spans 16 residues. CDR3 sequence (DNA): TGTGCCAGCAGCTTAATGAAGGGTTCAGGGCAAGAGACCCAGTACTTC. As protein: CASSLMKGSGQETQYF.

The gene calls are TRBV9 and TRBJ1-2; 9 bases align to TRBD1. CDR3 length: 15 residues. The V gene end was trimmed by 3 bases and the J gene end by 0 bases; junction bases not matched to a gene: 3. Germline V lookup: CDR1 SGDLS, CDR2 YYNGEE. The CDR3 sequence: CASSAGTGSNYGYTF. DNA for the CDR3: TGTGCCAGCAGCGCGGGGACAGGGTCTAACTATGGCTACACCTTC.

This CDR3 is CSVEFTPRESEAFF. The CDR3 region has the DNA TGCAGCGTTGAGTTCACTCCCCGGGAGAGTGAAGCTTTCTTT. V usage is TRBV29-1 and J usage is TRBJ1-1; D is uncertain. Trimming removed 3 bases from V and 7 bases from J, with 18 bases in between. CDR3 length equals 14 residues. Looked up from germline, CDR1 is SQVTM and CDR2 is ANQGSEA.

The rearrangement uses TRBV4-1 and TRBJ2-7; 12 bases line up with TRBD2. Germline CDR1 and CDR2: MGHRA and YSYEKL. The V and J ends lost 3 bases and 4 bases, in that order; junction bases with no gene match: 1. There are 14 residues in the CDR3. This CDR3 is CASSQTSGSYEQYF. In DNA form, the CDR3 reads TGCGCCAGCAGCCAGACTAGCGGGAGTTACGAGCAGTACTTC.

This clonotype was seen more than once but under ten times. The CDR3 does not close with the conserved phenylalanine or tryptophan, likely indicating a read error. The V gene is TRBV28, the J gene TRBJ2-7, with a tentative D call TRBD1 (6 bases). The V and J ends lost 9 bases and 0 bases respectively, with 18 bases between them. Germline V gene sequence: CDR1 MDHEN, CDR2 SYDVKM. The CDR3 is 15 amino acids. The DNA for the CDR3 is TGTGCCAGATGGGGGCTGGGGGTAAGCTCCTACGAGCAGTACTCC. It translates to CARWGLGVSSYEQYS.

This clonotype has ten or more counts. J is TRBJ2-7 and V is TRBV20-1; a weak D match, TRBD1 (6 bases). This CDR3 spans 13 amino acids. Trimming removed 5 bases from V and 2 bases from J, with 13 bases in between. The germline gives CDR1 DFQATT, CDR2 SNEGSKA (reference sequence). The CDR3 coding sequence is TGCAGTGCTGGGGGCGACAGAGCCTACGAGCAGTACTTC. It yields the protein CSAGGDRAYEQYF.

The rearrangement joins TRBV25-1 to TRBJ2-7; D remains unclear. The germline V and J ends were trimmed by 5 bases and 0 bases, with 8 bases remaining between them. The length of the CDR3 is 13 residues. Germline CDR1 is MGHDK and CDR2 is SYGVNS. The CDR3 here is CASSFQNSYEQYF. In nucleotides, the CDR3 is TGTGCCAGCAGTTTTCAGAACTCCTACGAGCAGTACTTC.

This clonotype was counted a few times. Without the conserved terminal phenylalanine or tryptophan, this CDR3 likely stems from a read error. The chain carries TRBV6-1 and TRBJ2-6; D remains ambiguous. The germline V gene has CDR1 MNHNS and CDR2 SASEGT. The CDR3 runs 15 residues. V was shortened by 5 bases and J by 4 bases, with 12 bases between the two germline ends. As DNA, the CDR3 is TGTGCCAGCAGTCACGGGTTAGGGGGGGCCAACGTCCTGACTCTC. Translating it yields CASSHGLGGANVLTL.

The rearrangement uses TRBV27 and TRBJ1-1, with TRBD1 matching over 10 bases. The CDR3 consists of 15 residues. Losses at the gene ends were 4 bases for V and 0 bases for J; bases not matched to a gene: 2. The germline V gene encodes CDR1 MNHEY and CDR2 SMNVEV (reference sequence). The CDR3 bases are TGTGCCAGCAGTTCGGACAGGGGGATGAACACTGAAGCTTTCTTT. Protein sequence: CASSSDRGMNTEAFF.